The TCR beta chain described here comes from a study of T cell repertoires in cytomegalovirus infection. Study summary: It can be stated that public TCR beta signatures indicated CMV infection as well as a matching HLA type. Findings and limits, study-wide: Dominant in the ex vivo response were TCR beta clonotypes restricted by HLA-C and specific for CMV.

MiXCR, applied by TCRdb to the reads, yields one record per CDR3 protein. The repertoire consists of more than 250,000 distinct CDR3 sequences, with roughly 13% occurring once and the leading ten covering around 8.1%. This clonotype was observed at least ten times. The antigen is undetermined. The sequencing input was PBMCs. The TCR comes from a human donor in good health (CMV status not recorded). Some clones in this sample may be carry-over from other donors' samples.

In DNA form, the CDR3 reads TGTGCCAGCAGGACCATTGGCACAGATACGCAGTATTTT. It yields the protein CASRTIGTDTQYF. This chain joins TRBV12-3 or TRBV12-4 and TRBJ2-3, with D uncertain. The CDR3 is 13 amino acids. Trimming left V 6 bases short and J 1 base short, with 8 bases between.